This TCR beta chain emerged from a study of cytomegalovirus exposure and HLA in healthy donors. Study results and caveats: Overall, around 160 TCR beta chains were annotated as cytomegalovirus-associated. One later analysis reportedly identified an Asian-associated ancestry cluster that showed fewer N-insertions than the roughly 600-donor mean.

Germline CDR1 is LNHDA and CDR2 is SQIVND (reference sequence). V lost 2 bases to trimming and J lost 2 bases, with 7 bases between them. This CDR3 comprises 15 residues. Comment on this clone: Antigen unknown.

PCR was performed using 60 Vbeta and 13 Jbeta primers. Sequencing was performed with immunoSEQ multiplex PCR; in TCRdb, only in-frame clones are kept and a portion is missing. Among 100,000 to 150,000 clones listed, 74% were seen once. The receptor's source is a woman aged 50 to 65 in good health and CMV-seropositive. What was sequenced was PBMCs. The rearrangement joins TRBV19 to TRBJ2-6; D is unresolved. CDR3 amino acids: CASSITRTGANVLTF. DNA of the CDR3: TGTGCCAGTAGTATAACGAGGACTGGGGCCAACGTCCTGACTTTC.